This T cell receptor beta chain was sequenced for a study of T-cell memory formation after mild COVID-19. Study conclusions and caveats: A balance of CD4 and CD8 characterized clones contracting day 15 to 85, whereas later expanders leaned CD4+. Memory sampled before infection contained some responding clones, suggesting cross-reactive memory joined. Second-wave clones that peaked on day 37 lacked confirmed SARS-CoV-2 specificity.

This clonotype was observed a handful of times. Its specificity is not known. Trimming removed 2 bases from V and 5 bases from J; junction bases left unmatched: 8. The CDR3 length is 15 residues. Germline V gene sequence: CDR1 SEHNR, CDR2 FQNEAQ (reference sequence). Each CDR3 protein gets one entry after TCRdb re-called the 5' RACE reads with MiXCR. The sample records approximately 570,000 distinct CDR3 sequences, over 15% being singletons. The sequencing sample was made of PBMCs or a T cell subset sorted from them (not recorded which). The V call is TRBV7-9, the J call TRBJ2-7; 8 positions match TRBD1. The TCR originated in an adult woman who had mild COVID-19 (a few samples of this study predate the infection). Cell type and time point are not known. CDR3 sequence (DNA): TGTGCCAGCAGCTTAAGGCAGGGGGCGAGAGACGAGCAGTACTTC. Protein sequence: CASSLRQGARDEQYF.